Listed here are 13 T cell receptor beta chains from one sample, sequenced in a study of T cells in localized non-small cell lung cancer. Profiled with immunoSEQ multiplex PCR; TCRdb holds only in-frame clones, not every one. The sample shows 30,000 to 40,000 clones, 90% of them seen only once. The sequencing used peripheral blood, collected before any cancer treatment. The origin of the receptors is a man aged 35-75 years with stage I lung adenocarcinoma.

This clone came up a few times. The chain couples TRBV7-9 to TRBJ2-7; D uncertain. Germline lookup yields CDR1 SEHNR and CDR2 FQNEAQ (reference sequence). The V gene lost 1 base and the J gene lost 3 bases, with 10 bases spanning the gap. This CDR3 spans 14 amino acids. CDR3 sequence (DNA): TGTGCCAGCAGCTTAGACCCACGGCTCTACGAGCAGTACTTC. This encodes CASSLDPRLYEQYF.

This clone was seen a few times. The chain links TRBV10-1 to TRBJ1-6; D is possibly TRBD1 (6 bases). The V end lost 6 bases, the J end lost 5 bases, and 17 bases lay between the germline ends. Germline assignment: CDR1 WNHNN and CDR2 SYGVQD (reference sequence). This CDR3 contains 16 residues. This CDR3 reads CASRGVGGIDNSPLHF. Here the CDR3 DNA reads TGCGCCAGCAGGGGGGTCGGGGGCATCGATAATTCACCCCTCCACTTT.

This chain connects TRBV9 to TRBJ2-1, with D maybe TRBD1 (8 bases). V dropped 3 bases and J dropped 9 bases, with 19 bases sitting between them. Germline lookup yields CDR1 SGDLS and CDR2 YYNGEE. The CDR3 is made up of 15 amino acids. The CDR3, as DNA: TGTGCCAGCAGCGCGACAGGGGCGACGGGGGGTGAGCAGTTCTTC. As protein: CASSATGATGGEQFF. Full variable domain (missing parts from reference TRBV9 and TRBJ2-1): DSGVTQTPKHLITATGQRVTLRCSPRSGDLSVYWYQQSLDQGLQFLIQYYNGEERAKGNILERFSAQQFPDLHSELNLSSLELGDSALYFCASSATGATGGEQFFGPGTRLTVL.

This clone was seen once. V is TRBV29-1 and J is TRBJ2-1, with 12 bases lining up with TRBD2. After removal of 8 bases from V and 10 bases from J, the junction contained 12 bases not matched to a gene. CDR1 is SQVTM and CDR2 is ANQGSEA in the germline V gene. The CDR3 length is 14 residues. Here the CDR3 DNA reads TGCAGCATACGTTTGGCTAGCGGGGGGGGAGAGCAGTTCTTC. Its protein product is CSIRLASGGGEQFF.

This chain uses TRBV19 with TRBJ2-5; a weak D match, TRBD1 (5 bases). Trimming took 5 bases from V and 7 from J, leaving 11 bases between them. Germline CDR1 LNHDA, CDR2 SQIVND (reference sequence). The CDR3 totals 12 residues. DNA of the CDR3: TGTGCCAGTAGTGAAGGGGCTGGGACCCAGTACTTC. Its protein is CASSEGAGTQYF.

The chain links TRBV5-1 to TRBJ2-2, with TRBD1 identical over 7 bases. Germline assignment: CDR1 SGHRS and CDR2 YFSETQ. Unmatched junction bases numbered 5, after V lost 4 bases and J lost 2 bases. The CDR3 sequence is 15 residues long. As DNA, the CDR3 is TGCGCCAGCAGCCCGAGACAGGGTAACACCGGGGAGCTGTTTTTT. Encoded protein: CASSPRQGNTGELFF.

CDR3: CASKLGQGAEKLFF. CDR3 coding DNA: TGTGCCAGCAAGCTCGGACAGGGAGCTGAAAAACTGTTTTTT. The rearrangement links TRBV6-1 to TRBJ1-4, with 8 bases matching TRBD1. Germline V CDR1 and CDR2: MNHNS, SASEGT. The V and J ends lost 7 bases and 7 bases, in that order; junction bases with no gene match: 8. The CDR3 spans 14 residues.

The V gene is TRBV30, the J gene TRBJ1-4, with TRBD1 as a possible D gene (5 bases). Trimming cost V 6 bases and J 3 bases, with 14 bases left between them. The CDR3 has 14 amino acids. Germline V gene sequence: CDR1 GTSNPN, CDR2 SVGIG (reference sequence). CDR3 coding DNA: TGTGCCTGCCAGGGATCCCAGGCTAATGAAAAACTGTTTTTT. Encoded protein: CACQGSQANEKLFF.

CDR3 residues: CSAGSGDTIYF. CDR3 DNA sequence: TGCAGCGCGGGGTCGGGGGACACCATATATTTT. This rearrangement joins TRBV29-1 to TRBJ1-3; TRBD1 might be the D (5 bases). V was cut by 7 bases and J by 8 bases, with 12 bases left in between. This CDR3 spans 11 amino acids. Germline lookup yields CDR1 SQVTM and CDR2 ANQGSEA.

The CDR3 loop reads CASSRGLSETQYF. CDR3 nucleotide sequence: TGTGCCAGCAGCAGAGGGTTATCGGAGACCCAGTACTTC. This chain links TRBV9 with TRBJ2-5; maybe TRBD2 (5 bases). This CDR3 contains 13 residues. CDR1 is SGDLS, CDR2 YYNGEE, per germline. V lost 4 bases, J lost 5 bases, and 12 bases lay in between. The whole variable domain, remainder taken from reference TRBV9 and TRBJ2-5, is DSGVTQTPKHLITATGQRVTLRCSPRSGDLSVYWYQQSLDQGLQFLIQYYNGEERAKGNILERFSAQQFPDLHSELNLSSLELGDSALYFCASSRGLSETQYFGPGTRLLVL.

The V gene is TRBV9, the J gene TRBJ1-1, with D perhaps TRBD1 (6 bases). The CDR3 is 14 amino acids. Germline V gene data show CDR1 as SGDLS and CDR2 as YYNGEE. Trimming pared 0 bases from V and 2 bases from J, leaving 8 bases between. CDR3 in DNA: TGTGCCAGCAGCGTAGGGACAGCCAACACTGAAGCTTTCTTT. This gives the protein CASSVGTANTEAFF.

J is TRBJ2-7 and V is TRBV6-1; D remains unclear. This CDR3 has 11 amino acids. The germline V gene encodes CDR1 MNHNS and CDR2 SASEGT. V lost 7 bases and J lost 2, with 6 bases in between. CDR3 in amino acids: CASIIAYEQYF. CDR3 DNA sequence: TGTGCCAGCATAATCGCCTACGAGCAGTACTTC.

This CDR3 reads CASSSPGTGRNTEAFF. CDR3 coding DNA: TGTGCCAGCAGTTCCCCCGGGACAGGGAGGAACACTGAAGCTTTCTTT. This chain uses TRBV6-5 with TRBJ1-1; 9 bases map to TRBD1. This CDR3 has 16 residues. The V and J ends lost 4 bases and 1 base, in that order; junction bases with no gene match: 7. Germline loops: CDR1 MNHEY, CDR2 SVGAGI.